The 8 T cell receptor beta chains reported below all come from one sample, sequenced in a study of blood T cells in healthy people across ages. A J-beta primer mix and a sample-barcoded 5' primer were used in a second PCR of roughly 6 to 11 cycles. MiXCR, run by TCRdb on the 5' RACE reads, gives a single entry per CDR3 protein. The table includes roughly 1.4 million distinct CDR3 sequences, 59% detected once. The sequenced sample was blood. The receptors were gathered from a man younger than 35 in good health.

This chain connects TRBV7-9 to TRBJ2-3, with D perhaps TRBD2 (6 bases). Trimming removed 3 bases at V and 5 bases at J, with 12 bases between. CDR1 is SEHNR, CDR2 FQNEAQ, per germline (reference sequence). The CDR3 length is 14 residues. The CDR3 here is CASSFVPREDTQYF. For the CDR3, the DNA is TGTGCCAGCAGCTTCGTTCCGCGGGAAGATACGCAGTATTTT.

This clonotype came up a few times. V is TRBV7-9 and J is TRBJ2-4; D possibly corresponds to TRBD2 (5 bases). V was cut by 0 bases and J by 9 bases, with 9 bases left in between. This CDR3 region has 13 residues. The germline V gene encodes CDR1 SEHNR and CDR2 FQNEAQ (reference sequence). CDR3 bases: TGTGCCAGCAGCTTAGCGGACGGGATCATTCAGTACTTC. It specifies CASSLADGIIQYF.

This clonotype has only a few counts. The rearrangement links TRBV28 to TRBJ2-3; tentative D call: TRBD1 (5 bases). Germline lookup yields CDR1 MDHEN and CDR2 SYDVKM. Trimming left V 5 bases short and J 4 bases short, with 13 bases between. The CDR3 has 14 amino acids. CDR3 residues: CASSLRIRADTQYF. For the CDR3, the DNA is TGTGCCAGCAGTCTGAGAATCAGGGCAGATACGCAGTATTTT.

This clonotype has a single count. The rearrangement links TRBV10-3 to TRBJ2-3; 8 bases are a match to TRBD2. The V and J ends lost 6 bases and 4 bases, in that order; junction bases with no gene match: 9. Germline V CDR1 and CDR2: ENHRY, SYGVKD. The CDR3 consists of 15 residues. The CDR3 reads CAIRGGWREADTQYF. The CDR3 nucleotides read TGTGCCATCAGAGGGGGGTGGCGGGAGGCAGATACGCAGTATTTT.

The rearrangement joins TRBV4-1 to TRBJ2-1, with D possibly TRBD2 on 6 matching bases. The CDR3 length is 15 residues. Germline-derived CDR1 and CDR2 are MGHRA and YSYEKL. Trimming took 3 bases from V and 4 from J, leaving 13 bases between them. CDR3 nucleotides: TGCGCCAGCAGCCAGGGACTTACCGGGTACAATGAGCAGTTCTTC. Amino acid sequence: CASSQGLTGYNEQFF.

The J gene is TRBJ2-1, the V gene TRBV15; D remains unclear. CDR1 LNHNV and CDR2 YYDKDF come from the germline V gene (reference sequence). This CDR3 is 15 amino acids long. Trimming cost V 0 bases and J 9 bases, with 15 bases left between them. The CDR3 reads CATSRDQPGEIEQFF. CDR3 nucleotide sequence: TGTGCCACCAGCAGAGATCAGCCAGGCGAGATTGAGCAGTTCTTC.

In this sample, this clonotype turned up a few times. CDR3 region: CASEDRANTEAFF. The CDR3 region has the DNA TGTGCCAGCGAGGACAGGGCGAACACTGAAGCTTTCTTT. The chain links TRBV7-9 to TRBJ1-1; 8 positions match TRBD1. Per the germline V gene, CDR1 is SEHNR and CDR2 is FQNEAQ (reference sequence). V lost 8 bases to trimming and J lost 1 base; unmatched junction nucleotides: 3. This CDR3 is 13 amino acids long.

The chain employs TRBV6-6 and TRBJ1-4; D ambiguous. Germline V gene lookup returns CDR1 MNHNY and CDR2 SVGAGI (reference sequence). This CDR3 has 13 amino acids. V was cut by 4 bases and J by 5 bases, with 8 bases left in between. CDR3 amino acids: CASSFLGNEKLFF. DNA of the CDR3: TGTGCCAGCAGTTTTCTGGGCAATGAAAAACTGTTTTTT.